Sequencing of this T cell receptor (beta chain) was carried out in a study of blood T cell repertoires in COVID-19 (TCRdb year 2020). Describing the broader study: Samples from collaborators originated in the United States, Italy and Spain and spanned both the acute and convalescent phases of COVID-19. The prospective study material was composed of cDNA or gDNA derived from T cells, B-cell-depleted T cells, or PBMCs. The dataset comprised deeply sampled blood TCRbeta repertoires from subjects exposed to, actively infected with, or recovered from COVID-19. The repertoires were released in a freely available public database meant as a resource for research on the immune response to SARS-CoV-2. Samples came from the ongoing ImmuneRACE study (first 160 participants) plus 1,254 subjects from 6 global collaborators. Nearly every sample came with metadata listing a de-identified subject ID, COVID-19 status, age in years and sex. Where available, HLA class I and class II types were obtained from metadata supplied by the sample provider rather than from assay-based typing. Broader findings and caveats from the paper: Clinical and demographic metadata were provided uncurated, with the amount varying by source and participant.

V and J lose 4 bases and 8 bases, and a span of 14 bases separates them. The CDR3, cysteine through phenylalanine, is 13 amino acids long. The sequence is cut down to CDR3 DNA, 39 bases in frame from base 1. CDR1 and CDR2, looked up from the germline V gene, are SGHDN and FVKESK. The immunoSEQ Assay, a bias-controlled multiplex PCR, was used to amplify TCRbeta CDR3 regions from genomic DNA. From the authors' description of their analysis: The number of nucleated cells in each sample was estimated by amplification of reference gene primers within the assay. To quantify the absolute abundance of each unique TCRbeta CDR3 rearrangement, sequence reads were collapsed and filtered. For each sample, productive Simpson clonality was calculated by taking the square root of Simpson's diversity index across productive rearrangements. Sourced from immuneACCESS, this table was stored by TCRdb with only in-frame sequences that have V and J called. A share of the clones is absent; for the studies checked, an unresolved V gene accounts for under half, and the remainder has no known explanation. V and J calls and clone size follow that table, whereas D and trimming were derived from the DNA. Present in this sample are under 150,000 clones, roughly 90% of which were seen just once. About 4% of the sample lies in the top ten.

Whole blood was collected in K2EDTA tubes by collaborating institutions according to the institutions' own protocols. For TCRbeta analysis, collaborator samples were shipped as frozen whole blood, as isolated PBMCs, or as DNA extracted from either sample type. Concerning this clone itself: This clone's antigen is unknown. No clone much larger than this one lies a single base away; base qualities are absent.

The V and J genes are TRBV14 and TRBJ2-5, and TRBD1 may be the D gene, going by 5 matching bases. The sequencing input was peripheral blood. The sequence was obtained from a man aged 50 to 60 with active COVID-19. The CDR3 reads CASSPQSRGTQYF. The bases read TGTGCCAGCAGCCCACAATCTAGGGGAACCCAGTACTTC.